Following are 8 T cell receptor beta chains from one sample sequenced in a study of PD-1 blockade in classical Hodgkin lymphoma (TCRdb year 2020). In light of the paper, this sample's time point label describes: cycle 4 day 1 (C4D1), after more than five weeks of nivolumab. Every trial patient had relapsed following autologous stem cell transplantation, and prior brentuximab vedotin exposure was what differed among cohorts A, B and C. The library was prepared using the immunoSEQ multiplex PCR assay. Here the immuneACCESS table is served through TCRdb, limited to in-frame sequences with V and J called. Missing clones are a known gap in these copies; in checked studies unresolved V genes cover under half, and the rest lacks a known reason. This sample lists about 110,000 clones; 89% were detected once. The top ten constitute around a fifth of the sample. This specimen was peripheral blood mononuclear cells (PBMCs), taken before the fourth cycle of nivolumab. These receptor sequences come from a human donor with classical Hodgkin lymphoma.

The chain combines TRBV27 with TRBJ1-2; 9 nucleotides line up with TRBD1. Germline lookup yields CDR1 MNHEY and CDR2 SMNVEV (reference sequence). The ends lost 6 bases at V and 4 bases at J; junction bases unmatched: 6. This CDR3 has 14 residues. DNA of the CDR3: TGTGCCAGCAGCGCCGGGACAGGGAGCTATGGCTACACCTTC. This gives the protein CASSAGTGSYGYTF.

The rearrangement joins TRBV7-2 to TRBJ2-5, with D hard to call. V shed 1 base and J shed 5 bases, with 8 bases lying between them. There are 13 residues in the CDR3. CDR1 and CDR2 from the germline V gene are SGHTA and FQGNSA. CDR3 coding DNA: TGTGCCAGCAGCTTAGTCGGGTTGGAGACCCAGTACTTC. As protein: CASSLVGLETQYF.

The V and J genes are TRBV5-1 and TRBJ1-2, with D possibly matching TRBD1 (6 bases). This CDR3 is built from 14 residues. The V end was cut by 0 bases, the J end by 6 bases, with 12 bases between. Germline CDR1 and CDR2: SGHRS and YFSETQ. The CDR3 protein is CASSLVTGGDGYTF. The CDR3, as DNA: TGCGCCAGCAGCTTGGTGACAGGTGGAGATGGCTACACCTTC.

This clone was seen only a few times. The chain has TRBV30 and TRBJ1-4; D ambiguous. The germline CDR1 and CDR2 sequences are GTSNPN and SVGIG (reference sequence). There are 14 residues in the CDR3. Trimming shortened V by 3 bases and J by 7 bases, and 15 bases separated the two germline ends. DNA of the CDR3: TGTGCCTGGAGCTGGGCGGGAGGTAGTGAAAAACTGTTTTTT. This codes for CAWSWAGGSEKLFF.

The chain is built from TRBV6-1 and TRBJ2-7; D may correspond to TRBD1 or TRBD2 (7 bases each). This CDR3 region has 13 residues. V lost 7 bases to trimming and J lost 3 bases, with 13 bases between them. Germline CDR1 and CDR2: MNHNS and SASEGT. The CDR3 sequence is CASKRDSLYEQYF. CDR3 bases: TGTGCCAGCAAGCGGGACAGTCTCTACGAGCAGTACTTC.

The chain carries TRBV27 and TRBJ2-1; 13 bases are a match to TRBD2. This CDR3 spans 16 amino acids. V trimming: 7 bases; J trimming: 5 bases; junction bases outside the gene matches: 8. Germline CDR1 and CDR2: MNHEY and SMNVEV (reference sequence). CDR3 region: CASTPGLAGLHNEQFF. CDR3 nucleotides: TGTGCCAGCACCCCGGGACTAGCGGGACTCCACAATGAGCAGTTCTTC.

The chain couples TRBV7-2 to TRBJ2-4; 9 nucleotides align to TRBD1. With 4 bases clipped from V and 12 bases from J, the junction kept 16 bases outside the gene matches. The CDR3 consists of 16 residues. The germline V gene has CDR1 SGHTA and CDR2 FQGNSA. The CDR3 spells CASSSGDRVGFVHQYF. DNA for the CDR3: TGTGCCAGCAGCTCCGGGGACAGGGTTGGGTTTGTGCATCAGTACTTC.

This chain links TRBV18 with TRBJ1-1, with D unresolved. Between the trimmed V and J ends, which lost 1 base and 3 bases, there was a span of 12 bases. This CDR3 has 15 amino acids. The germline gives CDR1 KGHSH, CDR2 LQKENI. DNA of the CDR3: TGTGCCAGCTCACCACGCCGCGGAACGGACACTGAAGCTTTCTTT. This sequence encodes CASSPRRGTDTEAFF.